The clone carrying this T cell receptor beta chain was seen a handful of times. From the RT-PCR reads, TCRdb called clonotypes with MiXCR, one entry per CDR3 protein. Here the sample spans almost 700,000 distinct CDR3 sequences, over 12% being singletons. J lost 2 bases, V lost 4 bases, and 5 bases had no gene match. CDR1 and CDR2 (germline): SGHRS, YFSETQ. The CDR3 consists of 16 residues. The receptor was derived from a female donor in good health, serving as a healthy control. The sample taken for sequencing was memory CD4+ T cells from blood. This chain connects TRBV5-1 to TRBJ2-3; 12 nucleotides agree with TRBD2. CDR3 sequence (DNA): TGCGCCAGCAGCGGGACTAGCGGGTTTGTCACAGATACGCAGTATTTT. It specifies CASSGTSGFVTDTQYF.